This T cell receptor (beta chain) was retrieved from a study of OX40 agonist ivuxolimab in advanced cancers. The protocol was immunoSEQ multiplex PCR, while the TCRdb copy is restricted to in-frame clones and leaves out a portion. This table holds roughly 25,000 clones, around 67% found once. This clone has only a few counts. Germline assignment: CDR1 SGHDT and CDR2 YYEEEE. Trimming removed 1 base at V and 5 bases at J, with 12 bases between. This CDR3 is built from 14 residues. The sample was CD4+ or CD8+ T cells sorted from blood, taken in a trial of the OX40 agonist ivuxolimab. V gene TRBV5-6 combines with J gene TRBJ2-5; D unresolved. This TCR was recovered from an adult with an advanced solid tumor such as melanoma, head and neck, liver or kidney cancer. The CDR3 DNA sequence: TGTGCCAGCAGCTTGACAGTGTCTGTGGAGACCCAGTACTTC. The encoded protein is CASSLTVSVETQYF.